These T cell receptor beta chains were read from a single sample in a study of cytomegalovirus exposure and HLA in healthy donors. Profiling relied on immunoSEQ multiplex PCR, and the TCRdb table lists in-frame clones only, not all of them. The data show under 150,000 clones, more than 75% seen once. What was sequenced was PBMCs. The source is a woman between 50 and 59 years old in good health and CMV-seropositive. CDR3s include the opening cysteine and the closing phenylalanine or tryptophan. The size field is filled for only some rows; it gives once, few, many or a size class.

J gene: TRBJ1-5
clone size: few
V gene: TRBV7-8
CDR3 length: 17
CDR3 protein: CASSLALSQDSNQPQHF

J gene: TRBJ2-7
clone size: once
V gene: TRBV27
CDR3 length: 15
CDR3 protein: CASSSLGQISYEQYF

J gene: TRBJ1-6
clone size: once
V gene: TRBV12-5
CDR3 length: 15
CDR3 protein: CASSWGQGTDSPLHF

J gene: TRBJ1-2
clone size: .
V gene: TRBV7-9
CDR3 length: 16
CDR3 protein: CSSSSRRTGGAAGYTF

J gene: TRBJ1-1
clone size: .
V gene: TRBV30
CDR3 length: 14
CDR3 protein: CAYHRVGSNTEAFF

J gene: TRBJ2-1
clone size: .
V gene: TRBV30
CDR3 length: 12
CDR3 protein: CAWSVQGTEQFF

J gene: TRBJ2-7
clone size: few
V gene: TRBV29-1
CDR3 length: 15
CDR3 protein: CSVVDKGGTAYEQYF

J gene: TRBJ2-7
clone size: .
V gene: TRBV6-5
CDR3 length: 14
CDR3 protein: CASGGTAALYEQYF

J gene: TRBJ1-3
clone size: .
V gene: TRBV28
CDR3 length: 15
CDR3 protein: CASSFRMWSGNTIYF

J gene: TRBJ2-7
clone size: .
V gene: TRBV28
CDR3 length: 20
CDR3 protein: CASSFLGLEGMGAGFNEQYF

J gene: TRBJ2-6
clone size: few
V gene: TRBV5-1
CDR3 length: 16
CDR3 protein: CASSATGQAGANGLTF

J gene: TRBJ2-5
clone size: .
V gene: TRBV7-6
CDR3 length: 14
CDR3 protein: CASSLGGIGETQYF

J gene: TRBJ2-1
clone size: .
V gene: TRBV7-2
CDR3 length: 15
CDR3 protein: CASSLEAGGYNEQFF

J gene: TRBJ1-1
clone size: .
V gene: TRBV27
CDR3 length: 13
CDR3 protein: CASSFAENTEAFF

J gene: TRBJ1-5
clone size: few
V gene: TRBV6-5
CDR3 length: 14
CDR3 protein: CASRAGFRNQPQHF

J gene: TRBJ2-7
clone size: .
V gene: TRBV20-1
CDR3 length: 11
CDR3 protein: CSARGGDEQYF

J gene: TRBJ2-1
clone size: once
V gene: TRBV11-2
CDR3 length: 15
CDR3 protein: CASSLVRGGHNEQFF

J gene: TRBJ1-5
clone size: .
V gene: TRBV5-8
CDR3 length: 13
CDR3 protein: CASSSSSNQPQHF

J gene: TRBJ2-1
clone size: .
V gene: TRBV7-8
CDR3 length: 15
CDR3 protein: CASSLDLLTYNEQFF

J gene: TRBJ2-3
clone size: few
V gene: TRBV18
CDR3 length: 14
CDR3 protein: CASSPGTRADTQYF

J gene: TRBJ1-2
clone size: .
V gene: TRBV2
CDR3 length: 15
CDR3 protein: CASSEALHGQGSSTF

J gene: TRBJ2-7
clone size: .
V gene: TRBV2
CDR3 length: 20
CDR3 protein: CASSSLTGLAGVKSSYEQYF

J gene: TRBJ1-1
clone size: .
V gene: TRBV5-4
CDR3 length: 14
CDR3 protein: CASSLRTGPTEAFF

J gene: TRBJ2-1
clone size: .
V gene: TRBV19
CDR3 length: 14
CDR3 protein: CASTSREGPNEQFF

J gene: TRBJ1-1
clone size: .
V gene: TRBV6-1
CDR3 length: 14
CDR3 protein: CASSENIRRTEAFF

J gene: TRBJ2-7
clone size: .
V gene: TRBV11-2
CDR3 length: 15
CDR3 protein: CASSLRSGGASEQYF

J gene: TRBJ1-6
clone size: few
V gene: TRBV5-1
CDR3 length: 16
CDR3 protein: CASSLGPDRGNSPLHF